The clone carrying this T cell receptor (beta chain) was observed many times. The target antigen is unknown. The entry originates in a study of CD8 T cells in ankylosing spondylitis. CDR3 length equals 14 residues. Germline CDR1 SEHNR, CDR2 FQNEAQ (reference sequence). With 5 bases clipped from V and 11 bases from J, the junction kept 6 bases outside the gene matches. MiXCR was run by TCRdb on the 5' RACE reads, yielding one entry per CDR3 protein. The sample gives around 300,000 distinct CDR3 sequences, approximately 10% of which show up once; roughly 9.5% is in the top ten. Study findings and constraints: The clones that were linked to disease were reported to be significantly enriched in matched synovial fluid samples from ankylosing spondylitis patients.

This clonotype was obtained from a female donor with ankylosing spondylitis or in good health (not recorded which). The chain recombines TRBV7-9 with TRBJ2-1, with 13 bases fitting TRBD2. Sequenced: blood, either unsorted or a sorted T cell fraction (not recorded which). The CDR3 bases are TGTGCCAGCAGCGCCGGGACTAGCGGGGCTAAGCAGTTCTTC. Its protein product is CASSAGTSGAKQFF.